A single sample is the source of the 30 T cell receptor beta chains below, sequenced in a study of Ad26.COV2.S vaccination and SARS-CoV-2 variants. Sequenced by immunoSEQ multiplex PCR; TCRdb stores in-frame clones only, minus some. The table shows around 450,000 clones, with approximately 90% occurring only once. Treatment given: 19 received Ad26.COV2.S at low or high dose, single or two shots; 5 received placebo; per-sample allocation not given. The study sampled participants on day 63 after the first vaccine or placebo injection. The material was peripheral blood, obtained in a trial of Ad26.COV2.S vaccine versus placebo. The receptors were gathered from a person between 18 and 60 years old who received the Ad26.COV2.S COVID-19 vaccine or a placebo.

The chain carries TRBV5-1 and TRBJ2-2; 15 nucleotides align to TRBD2. Germline assignment: CDR1 SGHRS and CDR2 YFSETQ. This CDR3 is built from 18 residues. Trimming at V came to 3 bases and at J to 3 bases, leaving 6 bases not matched to a gene. The CDR3 protein is CASSSGLAGGSDTGELFF. The CDR3 coding sequence is TGCGCCAGCAGCTCCGGACTAGCGGGAGGGTCGGACACCGGGGAGCTGTTTTTT.

V and J are TRBV13 and TRBJ2-7; D may be TRBD1 (6 bases). Trimming cost V 1 base and J 6 bases, with 19 bases left between them. The CDR3 runs to 16 residues. Looked up from germline, CDR1 is PRHDT and CDR2 is FYEKMQ (reference sequence). CDR3 DNA: TGTGCCAGCAGCTTAGTTGTCAGGGGACGAAGGGGCGAGCAGTACTTC. Amino acids: CASSLVVRGRRGEQYF.

The V and J genes are TRBV20-1 and TRBJ2-1, with 9 bases matching TRBD2. The CDR3 extends over 16 amino acids. V lost 3 bases to trimming and J lost 4 bases; unmatched junction nucleotides: 10. The germline gives CDR1 DFQATT, CDR2 SNEGSKA (reference sequence). DNA of the CDR3: TGCAGTGCTAGTGGGACTAGCCCTGAATTATACAATGAGCAGTTCTTC. Translating it yields CSASGTSPELYNEQFF.

The chain employs TRBV5-6 and TRBJ1-2; possible D gene TRBD1, 6 bases. This CDR3 has 17 amino acids. Germline values: CDR1 SGHDT, CDR2 YYEEEE. Between the trimmed V and J ends, which lost 4 bases and 3 bases, there was a span of 22 bases. The CDR3 loop reads CASSQSRWLRGDYGYTF. CDR3 coding DNA: TGTGCCAGCAGCCAAAGTAGGTGGTTGAGGGGGGACTATGGCTACACCTTC.

This chain joins TRBV7-2 and TRBJ2-5, with 8 bases matching TRBD2. Trimming removed 2 bases from V and 5 bases from J; junction bases left unmatched: 7. This CDR3 spans 15 amino acids. Germline V lookup: CDR1 SGHTA, CDR2 FQGNSA. The CDR3 sequence is CASSLQAGVGETQYF. Written as DNA, the CDR3 is TGTGCCAGCAGCTTACAAGCGGGAGTAGGGGAGACCCAGTACTTC.

The chain couples TRBV7-3 to TRBJ2-2, with D perhaps TRBD2 (5 bases). The CDR3 is 12 amino acids. Germline CDR1 and CDR2: SGHTA and FQGTGA. V was pared by 4 bases and J by 6 bases, with 6 bases between. The CDR3 DNA sequence: TGTGCCAGCAGCTCTAGCTCCGGGGAGCTGTTTTTT. This encodes CASSSSSGELFF. The full variable domain, completed using reference TRBV7-3 and TRBJ2-2, is GAGVSQTPSNKVTEKGKYVELRCDPISGHTALYWYRQSLGQGPEFLIYFQGTGAADDSGLPNDRFFAVRPEGSVSTLKIQRTERGDSAVYLCASSSSSGELFFGEGSRLTVL.

V usage is TRBV27 and J usage is TRBJ2-3; D could derive from TRBD1 or TRBD2 (5 bases each). The V gene lost 8 bases and the J gene lost 2 bases, with 14 bases spanning the gap. The germline gives CDR1 MNHEY, CDR2 SMNVEV (reference sequence). This CDR3 is 14 amino acids long. CDR3 residues: CASGGRGFTDTQYF. In DNA form, the CDR3 reads TGTGCCAGCGGGGGACGGGGCTTCACAGATACGCAGTATTTT.

This rearrangement joins TRBV19 to TRBJ1-2, with 7 bases lining up with TRBD1. CDR1 is LNHDA and CDR2 is SQIVND in the germline V gene (reference sequence). Unmatched junction bases numbered 6, after V lost 3 bases and J lost 2 bases. This CDR3 has 15 amino acids. The CDR3 loop is CASSMRTGINYGYTF. CDR3 nucleotides: TGTGCCAGTAGTATGCGGACAGGTATCAACTATGGCTACACCTTC.

V gene TRBV9 combines with J gene TRBJ2-5, with TRBD2 as a possible D gene (5 bases). The CDR3 covers 16 residues. The ends were cut back, 0 bases at V and 2 bases at J, with 14 bases in the middle. The germline CDR1 and CDR2 sequences are SGDLS and YYNGEE. The CDR3 DNA follows: TGTGCCAGCAGCGTAGCCCCTGAAGGAGGACAAGAGACCCAGTACTTC. Protein sequence: CASSVAPEGGQETQYF. The full variable domain, its missing parts supplied by reference TRBV9 and TRBJ2-5, is DSGVTQTPKHLITATGQRVTLRCSPRSGDLSVYWYQQSLDQGLQFLIQYYNGEERAKGNILERFSAQQFPDLHSELNLSSLELGDSALYFCASSVAPEGGQETQYFGPGTRLLVL.

J is TRBJ2-1 and V is TRBV5-4, with 12 bases lining up with TRBD2. CDR1 is SGHNT and CDR2 is YYREEE in the germline V gene (reference sequence). The CDR3 spans 20 residues. The V and J ends lost 6 bases and 1 base, in that order; junction bases with no gene match: 17. This CDR3 reads CASTPGLRLAGGQSYNEQFF. For the CDR3, the DNA is TGTGCCAGCACTCCGGGGTTGCGGCTAGCGGGAGGGCAATCCTACAATGAGCAGTTCTTC.

This rearrangement joins TRBV7-6 to TRBJ1-3, with D possibly matching TRBD1 (5 bases). This CDR3 has 17 amino acids. The germline gives CDR1 SGHVS, CDR2 FNYEAQ. The ends were cut back, 0 bases at V and 1 base at J, with 13 bases in the middle. CDR3 sequence reads: CASSLAAWQGSGNTIYF. In nucleotides, the CDR3 is TGTGCCAGCAGCTTAGCCGCATGGCAGGGATCTGGAAACACCATATATTTT.

CDR3 in amino acids: CASSPHGQGANEQYF. For the CDR3, the DNA is TGTGCCAGCAGTCCCCATGGACAGGGGGCCAACGAGCAGTACTTC. V and J are TRBV6-2 or TRBV6-3 and TRBJ2-7, with 11 bases identical to TRBD1. Per germline, CDR1 MNHEY and CDR2 SVGEGT. The V segment lost 5 bases and the J segment 5 bases; nucleotides outside the gene matches: 8. This CDR3 spans 15 amino acids.

The rearrangement links TRBV5-6 to TRBJ1-2; D is undetermined. Trimming took 4 bases from V and 2 from J, leaving 9 bases between them. The CDR3 extends over 13 amino acids. CDR1 SGHDT and CDR2 YYEEEE come from the germline V gene. The chain's CDR3 is CASSPGRNYGYTF. CDR3 coding DNA: TGTGCCAGCAGCCCCGGGAGAAACTATGGCTACACCTTC.

The CDR3 bases are TGCGCCAGCAGCCGCCAGACTAGAGGTGAGCAGTTCTTC. Translating it yields CASSRQTRGEQFF. The V gene is TRBV4-1, the J gene TRBJ2-1, with a tentative D call TRBD2 (6 bases). Trimming took 4 bases from V and 9 from J, leaving 13 bases between them. From germline, CDR1 is MGHRA and CDR2 YSYEKL. CDR3 length: 13 residues.

The rearrangement joins TRBV14 to TRBJ2-5; weak D call: TRBD2 (6 bases). V lost 0 bases, J lost 2 bases, and 16 bases lay in between. CDR1 and CDR2 (germline): SGHDN, FVKESK. The CDR3 loop spans 17 amino acids. CDR3 region: CASSQETTLSGQETQYF. The CDR3 DNA is TGTGCCAGCAGCCAAGAGACAACCCTGAGCGGGCAAGAGACCCAGTACTTC. The entire variable domain, with the rest obtained from reference TRBV14 and TRBJ2-5, is as follows: EAGVTQFPSHSVIEKGQTVTLRCDPISGHDNLYWYRRVMGKEIKFLLHFVKESKQDESGMPNNRFLAERTGGTYSTLKVQPAELEDSGVYFCASSQETTLSGQETQYFGPGTRLLVL.

The chain has TRBV24-1 and TRBJ2-2; D is undetermined. Trimming removed 2 bases at V and 1 base at J, with 10 bases between. The CDR3 has 16 amino acids. Germline CDR1 KGHDR, CDR2 SFDVKD. The CDR3 DNA is TGTGCCACCAGTGATTATGGTACAGAGAACACCGGGGAGCTGTTTTTT. Translation gives CATSDYGTENTGELFF.

The V call is TRBV6-5, the J call TRBJ2-3; D might be TRBD1 or TRBD2, each matching 6 bases. The CDR3 covers 15 residues. With 5 bases removed from V and 0 bases from J, the gap between germline ends came to 12 bases. The V gene's germline CDR1 is MNHEY and CDR2 SVGAGI. This CDR3 reads CASSPWGASTDTQYF. Written as DNA, the CDR3 is TGTGCCAGCAGTCCCTGGGGGGCGAGCACAGATACGCAGTATTTT.

The chain has TRBV6-2 or TRBV6-3 and TRBJ1-1; D gene uncertain. This CDR3 has 13 amino acids. Trimming cost V 5 bases and J 4 bases, with 11 bases left between them. Germline loops: CDR1 MNHEY, CDR2 SVGEGT. CDR3 protein: CASSQQRVTEAFF. In nucleotides, the CDR3 is TGTGCCAGCAGTCAACAGAGGGTCACTGAAGCTTTCTTT.

The chain links TRBV6-2 or TRBV6-3 to TRBJ2-7; D possibly corresponds to TRBD1 (5 bases). Germline CDR1 reads MNHEY; CDR2 reads SVGEGT. Trimming took 2 bases from V and 2 from J, leaving 7 bases between them. There are 13 residues in the CDR3. The CDR3 here is CASSYDSPYEQYF. CDR3 DNA sequence: TGTGCCAGCAGTTACGACAGTCCCTACGAGCAGTACTTC.

The CDR3 nucleotides read TGTGCCAGCAGCCTCGACGTGGCCTACGAGCAGTACTTC. This translates into CASSLDVAYEQYF. The chain carries TRBV28 and TRBJ2-7, with D hard to call. Looked up from germline, CDR1 is MDHEN and CDR2 is SYDVKM. This CDR3 contains 13 residues. V was clipped by 6 bases and J by 2 bases, with 11 bases between them.

The rearrangement links TRBV2 to TRBJ2-1; D gene uncertain. This CDR3 is built from 13 residues. Germline V lookup: CDR1 SNHLY, CDR2 FYNNEI. Trimming pared 4 bases from V and 8 bases from J, leaving 12 bases between. This CDR3 reads CASSVESGHEQFF. CDR3 nucleotides: TGTGCCAGCAGTGTGGAATCCGGCCATGAGCAGTTCTTC.

The V and J genes are TRBV5-4 and TRBJ2-7; TRBD2 aligns across 13 bases. In germline, CDR1 is SGHNT, CDR2 YYREEE (reference sequence). CDR3 length: 15 amino acids. J lost 5 bases, V lost 4 bases, and 6 bases had no gene match. CDR3 nucleotide sequence: TGTGCCAGCAGCCGCGGGACTAGCGGGAAGGACGAGCAGTACTTC. Translated: CASSRGTSGKDEQYF. Full variable domain (missing parts from reference TRBV5-4 and TRBJ2-7): ETGVTQSPTHLIKTRGQQVTLRCSSQSGHNTVSWYQQALGQGPQFIFQYYREEENGRGNFPPRFSGLQFPNYSSELNVNALELDDSALYLCASSRGTSGKDEQYFGPGTRLTVT.

The rearrangement joins TRBV6-2 or TRBV6-3 to TRBJ1-5; no definite D call. The V and J ends lost 2 bases and 7 bases respectively, with 9 bases between them. CDR3 length: 13 amino acids. Germline CDR1 is MNHEY and CDR2 is SVGEGT. The CDR3 is CASSYESVQPQHF. The CDR3 nucleotides are TGTGCCAGCAGTTACGAATCTGTGCAGCCCCAGCATTTT.

The V call is TRBV7-2, the J call TRBJ2-5, with D maybe TRBD2 (5 bases). V gave up 4 bases and J gave up 1 base, with 10 bases separating them. CDR1 and CDR2 from the germline V gene are SGHTA and FQGNSA. There are 14 residues in the CDR3. The CDR3 protein is CASSYEGGQETQYF. The CDR3 DNA reads TGTGCCAGCAGCTACGAAGGAGGCCAAGAGACCCAGTACTTC.

The chain employs TRBV12-3 or TRBV12-4 and TRBJ2-1; D unresolved. The CDR3 is 13 amino acids. V shed 3 bases and J shed 10 bases, with 13 bases lying between them. The CDR3 protein is CASSFVPQDEQFF. CDR3 sequence (DNA): TGTGCCAGCAGTTTTGTTCCCCAGGACGAGCAGTTCTTC.

V and J are TRBV7-2 and TRBJ2-2; the D is unclear. V lost 5 bases to trimming and J lost 0 bases, with 10 bases between them. Germline V gene data show CDR1 as SGHTA and CDR2 as FQGNSA. The CDR3 loop spans 15 amino acids. The CDR3 DNA reads TGTGCCAGCAGCCCCTCAGGTTCGAACACCGGGGAGCTGTTTTTT. As protein: CASSPSGSNTGELFF.

The chain has TRBV6-1 and TRBJ1-1; D is unresolved. Per the germline V gene, CDR1 is MNHNS and CDR2 is SASEGT. The CDR3 consists of 13 residues. V was trimmed by 0 bases and J by 4 bases, leaving 6 bases between them. For the CDR3, the DNA is TGTGCCAGCAGTGAAGCACTGGGCACTGAAGCTTTCTTT. It codes for CASSEALGTEAFF.

This chain connects TRBV5-4 to TRBJ2-1, with D maybe TRBD2 (5 bases). Germline V gives CDR1 SGHNT, CDR2 YYREEE (reference sequence). Trimming left V 0 bases short and J 5 bases short, with 9 bases between. CDR3 length: 14 amino acids. For the CDR3, the DNA is TGTGCCAGCAGCTTGGTGGCTAGCCACAATGAGCAGTTCTTC. Residues: CASSLVASHNEQFF.

The CDR3 DNA sequence: TGCAGCGTTGTACTAGCGGGTTACTACGAGCAGTACTTC. Residues: CSVVLAGYYEQYF. V gene TRBV29-1 combines with J gene TRBJ2-7; 9 nucleotides match TRBD2. J gave up 3 bases and V 4 bases, and 4 bases lay outside the gene matches. Germline V gene lookup returns CDR1 SQVTM and CDR2 ANQGSEA. There are 13 residues in the CDR3.

This chain connects TRBV5-1 to TRBJ1-5, with D possibly being TRBD1 (5 bases). The V end was cut by 4 bases, the J end by 2 bases, with 10 bases between. The CDR3 runs to 14 residues. Germline CDR1 SGHRS, CDR2 YFSETQ. CDR3 nucleotides: TGCGCCAGCAGCATCGACAGTGGCAATCAGCCCCAGCATTTT. It codes for CASSIDSGNQPQHF.